One and the same sample provided the 15 T cell receptor beta chains below, sequenced in a study of blood T cell repertoires in COVID-19. The table came from immunoSEQ multiplex PCR; TCRdb's copy has only in-frame clones and leaves some out. The data contain over 250,000 clones, roughly 85% of them singletons. The source material was peripheral blood. The source is a woman in her 70s with acute or convalescent COVID-19.

This clone was seen once. This chain connects TRBV5-1 to TRBJ2-1, with a weak D call TRBD2 (5 bases). Germline V gene data show CDR1 as SGHRS and CDR2 as YFSETQ. The CDR3 totals 12 residues. V was pared by 3 bases and J by 6 bases, with 7 bases between. The CDR3 DNA follows: TGCGCCAGCAGCTCGGGGTTCAATGAGCAGTTCTTC. Its translation is CASSSGFNEQFF. Drawing the rest from reference TRBV5-1 and TRBJ2-1, the complete variable domain is KAGVTQTPRYLIKTRGQQVTLSCSPISGHRSVSWYQQTPGQGLQFLFEYFSETQRNKGNFPGRFSGRQFSNSRSEMNVSTLELGDSALYLCASSSGFNEQFFGPGTRLTVL.

The chain employs TRBV3-1 (or the pseudogene TRBV3-2) and TRBJ1-6; TRBD1 matches at 7 bases. CDR1 and CDR2 from the germline V gene are LGHDT and YNNKEL (reference sequence). The CDR3 contains 13 residues. V was pared by 4 bases and J by 9 bases, with 3 bases of the junction left unmatched. DNA of the CDR3: TGTGCCAGCAGCCCGGACAGGATTTCACCCCTCCACTTT. Translating it yields CASSPDRISPLHF.

The chain is built from TRBV7-3 and TRBJ1-1; 9 nucleotides align to TRBD1. Germline CDR1 and CDR2: SGHTA and FQGTGA. The length of the CDR3 is 13 residues. After removal of 4 bases from V and 8 bases from J, the junction contained 5 bases not matched to a gene. CDR3 DNA sequence: TGTGCCAGCAGCTCCGGGACAGGGCTAGAAGCTTTCTTT. This sequence encodes CASSSGTGLEAFF.

In this sample, this clone turned up once. The CDR3 protein is CASSRYNEQFF. CDR3 in DNA: TGTGCCAGTAGTCGTTACAATGAGCAGTTCTTC. The J gene is TRBJ2-1, the V gene TRBV19; no clear D. The CDR3 consists of 11 residues. V was pared by 5 bases and J by 4 bases, with 3 bases between. Germline CDR1 LNHDA, CDR2 SQIVND (reference sequence).

This clone was seen a handful of times. The V gene is TRBV6-6, the J gene TRBJ1-1, with TRBD1 matching 7 bases. The V gene end was trimmed by 5 bases and the J gene end by 3 bases; junction bases not matched to a gene: 15. The germline CDR1 and CDR2 sequences are MNHNY and SVGAGI (reference sequence). The length of the CDR3 is 17 residues. The chain's CDR3 is CASSQKQGGFLYTEAFF. The CDR3 DNA reads TGTGCCAGCAGTCAAAAGCAGGGGGGATTTCTATACACTGAAGCTTTCTTT.

V gene TRBV18 combines with J gene TRBJ1-1; TRBD1 matches at 7 bases. The length of the CDR3 is 17 residues. J was trimmed by 0 bases and V by 0 bases; bases with no gene match: 7. Germline loops: CDR1 KGHSH, CDR2 LQKENI. In DNA, the CDR3 is TGTGCCAGCTCACCACCATTTCTGGGACAGCTGAACACTGAAGCTTTCTTT. Its protein product is CASSPPFLGQLNTEAFF. Together with reference TRBV18 and TRBJ1-1, the CDR3 gives the full variable domain: NAGVMQNPRHLVRRRGQEARLRCSPMKGHSHVYWYRQLPEEGLKFMVYLQKENIIDESGMPKERFSAEFPKEGPSILRIQQVVRGDSAAYFCASSPPFLGQLNTEAFFGQGTRLTVV.

This clone was counted only a few times. The chain links TRBV2 to TRBJ1-5; D call uncertain. The germline V and J ends were trimmed by 6 bases and 3 bases, with 12 bases remaining between them. This CDR3 comprises 14 residues. Germline V gives CDR1 SNHLY, CDR2 FYNNEI. DNA for the CDR3: TGTGCCAGCAGCCTCGGGTCCTACAATCAGCCCCAGCATTTT. Its protein product is CASSLGSYNQPQHF.

This clone was seen more than once but under ten times. The chain links TRBV7-2 to TRBJ1-3; D may be TRBD1 (5 bases). Germline CDR1 is SGHTA and CDR2 is FQGNSA. The CDR3 consists of 15 residues. V lost 6 bases and J 2 bases, leaving 14 bases between the germline ends. The chain's CDR3 is CASSPRPRAGNTIYF. Written as DNA, the CDR3 is TGTGCCAGCAGTCCCCGTCCCAGGGCTGGAAACACCATATATTTT.

CDR3 coding DNA: TGTGCCAGCAGCGTAGGAAGGGGGCTCTATGGCTACACCTTC. Translating it yields CASSVGRGLYGYTF. V and J are TRBV9 and TRBJ1-2; 7 positions match TRBD1. This CDR3 contains 14 residues. CDR1 is SGDLS, CDR2 YYNGEE, per germline. V dropped 0 bases and J dropped 4; count of bases not matched to a gene: 3. Full variable domain (remainder filled in from reference TRBV9 and TRBJ1-2): DSGVTQTPKHLITATGQRVTLRCSPRSGDLSVYWYQQSLDQGLQFLIQYYNGEERAKGNILERFSAQQFPDLHSELNLSSLELGDSALYFCASSVGRGLYGYTFGSGTRLTVV.

The V call is TRBV19, the J call TRBJ1-2; the D gene is possibly TRBD1 (6 bases). The CDR3 runs to 14 residues. CDR1 LNHDA and CDR2 SQIVND come from the germline V gene (reference sequence). Trimming took 3 bases from V and 7 from J, leaving 15 bases between them. CDR3 amino acids: CASSMRQAPGGYTF. The CDR3 DNA reads TGTGCCAGTAGTATGAGACAGGCCCCGGGTGGCTACACCTTC.

The chain uses TRBV3-1 (or the pseudogene TRBV3-2) and TRBJ2-7; 14 bases align to TRBD2. Per germline, CDR1 LGHDT and CDR2 YNNKEL (reference sequence). The CDR3 contains 17 residues. The V segment lost 3 bases and the J segment 2 bases; nucleotides outside the gene matches: 6. The CDR3: CASSHRLAGGPTYEQYF. As DNA, the CDR3 is TGTGCCAGCAGCCACCGACTAGCGGGGGGGCCCACCTACGAGCAGTACTTC.

This chain links TRBV3-1 (or the pseudogene TRBV3-2) with TRBJ1-6; TRBD1 is a possible D gene (6 bases). The ends were cut back, 7 bases at V and 7 bases at J, with 14 bases in the middle. Germline V CDR1 and CDR2: LGHDT, YNNKEL (reference sequence). The CDR3 spans 14 residues. The CDR3 region has the DNA TGTGCCAGCATTTCGGGACACTTGAATTCACCCCTCCACTTT. This translates into CASISGHLNSPLHF.

The chain employs TRBV19 and TRBJ1-5; D unresolved. Germline lookup yields CDR1 LNHDA and CDR2 SQIVND (reference sequence). V dropped 7 bases and J dropped 0 bases, with 16 bases sitting between them. The CDR3 runs 16 residues. CDR3 residues: CASKLTLFDSNQPQHF. The CDR3 nucleotides are TGTGCCAGTAAATTGACACTGTTCGATAGCAATCAGCCCCAGCATTTT.

The J gene is TRBJ2-6, the V gene TRBV6-6; 8 nucleotides line up with TRBD1. The CDR3 runs to 17 residues. V shed 5 bases, J shed 4 bases, and the junction held 10 bases outside the gene matches. Germline V gene data show CDR1 as MNHNY and CDR2 as SVGAGI (reference sequence). Here the CDR3 reads CASSLTRGLAGANVLTF. In nucleotides, the CDR3 is TGTGCCAGCAGTCTTACCAGGGGGCTGGCCGGGGCCAACGTCCTGACTTTC.

The chain uses TRBV20-1 and TRBJ1-5, with D unclear. This CDR3 is 11 amino acids long. Trimming cost V 4 bases and J 9 bases, with 10 bases left between them. CDR1 is DFQATT, CDR2 SNEGSKA, per germline (reference sequence). For the CDR3, the DNA is TGCAGTGCTATAGGCGAGGGGCCCCAGCATTTT. Protein product: CSAIGEGPQHF.